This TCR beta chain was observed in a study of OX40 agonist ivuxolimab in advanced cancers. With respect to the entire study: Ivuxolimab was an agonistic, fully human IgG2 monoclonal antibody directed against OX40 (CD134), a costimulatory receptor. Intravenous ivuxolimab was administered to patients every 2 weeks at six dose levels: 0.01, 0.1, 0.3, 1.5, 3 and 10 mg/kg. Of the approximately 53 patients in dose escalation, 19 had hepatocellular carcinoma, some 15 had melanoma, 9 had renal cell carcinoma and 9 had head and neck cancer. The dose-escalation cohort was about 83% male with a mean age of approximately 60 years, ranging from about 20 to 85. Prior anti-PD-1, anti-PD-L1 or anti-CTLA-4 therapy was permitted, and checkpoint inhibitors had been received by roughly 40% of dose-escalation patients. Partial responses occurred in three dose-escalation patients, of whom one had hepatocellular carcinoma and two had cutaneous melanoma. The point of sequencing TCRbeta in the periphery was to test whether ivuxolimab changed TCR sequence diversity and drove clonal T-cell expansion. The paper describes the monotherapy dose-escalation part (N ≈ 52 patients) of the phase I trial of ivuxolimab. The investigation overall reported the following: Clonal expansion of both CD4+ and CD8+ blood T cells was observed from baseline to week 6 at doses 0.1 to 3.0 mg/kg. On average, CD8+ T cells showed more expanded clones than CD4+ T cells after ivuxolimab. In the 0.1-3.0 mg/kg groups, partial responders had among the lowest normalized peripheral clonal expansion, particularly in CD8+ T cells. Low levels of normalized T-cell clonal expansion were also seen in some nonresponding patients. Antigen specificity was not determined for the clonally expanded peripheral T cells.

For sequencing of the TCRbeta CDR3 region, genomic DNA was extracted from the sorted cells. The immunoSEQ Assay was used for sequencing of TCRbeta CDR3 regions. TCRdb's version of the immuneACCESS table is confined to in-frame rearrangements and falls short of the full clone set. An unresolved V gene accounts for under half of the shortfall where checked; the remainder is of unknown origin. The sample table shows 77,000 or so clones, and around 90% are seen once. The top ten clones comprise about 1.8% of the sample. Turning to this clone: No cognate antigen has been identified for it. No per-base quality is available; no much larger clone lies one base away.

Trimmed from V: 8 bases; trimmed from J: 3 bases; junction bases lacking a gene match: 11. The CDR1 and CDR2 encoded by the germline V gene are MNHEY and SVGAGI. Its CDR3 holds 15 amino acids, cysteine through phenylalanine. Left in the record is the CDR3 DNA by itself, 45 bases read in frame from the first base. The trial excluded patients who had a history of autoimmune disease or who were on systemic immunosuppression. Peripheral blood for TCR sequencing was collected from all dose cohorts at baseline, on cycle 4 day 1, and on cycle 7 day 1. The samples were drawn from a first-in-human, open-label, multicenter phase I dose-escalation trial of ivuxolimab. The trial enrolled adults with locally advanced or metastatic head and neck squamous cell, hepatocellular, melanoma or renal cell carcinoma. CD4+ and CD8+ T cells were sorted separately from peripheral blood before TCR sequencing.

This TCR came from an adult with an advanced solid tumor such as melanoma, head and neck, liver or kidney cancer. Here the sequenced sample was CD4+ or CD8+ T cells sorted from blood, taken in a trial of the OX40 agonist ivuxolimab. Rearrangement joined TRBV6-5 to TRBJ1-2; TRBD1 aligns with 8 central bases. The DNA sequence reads TGTGCCAGCGGGGGGGTAGCGACAGGGGACTATGGCTACACCTTC. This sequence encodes CASGGVATGDYGYTF.